This T cell receptor (beta chain) was captured by sequencing in a study of blood T cell repertoires in COVID-19. A remark on this clone: This same CDR3 is encoded by further DNA sequences in the sample.

In the authors' workflow: For nucleated cells, counts were estimated from reference gene primer amplification. Assay: immunoSEQ multiplex PCR; the TCRdb copy retains only in-frame clones and omits some. For V, J and clone size, that table is used; D and trimming come from the DNA. The table has about 310,000 clones, roughly 90% seen once. The V end was cut by 3 bases, the J end by 1 base, with 4 bases between. Germline CDR1 is KGHSH and CDR2 is LQKENI. The CDR3 is 12 amino acids. Enrolled through a virtual design, the participants were between 18 and 89 years of age and came from fewer than 30 US areas. Categorization into cohorts depended on clinical history that participants reported.

Specimen: PBMCs or T cells enriched from blood (not recorded which). This receptor was identified in a woman aged 40 to 50 who had recovered from COVID-19. This chain joins TRBV18 and TRBJ2-7; D remains unclear. This CDR3 is CASSPSSYEQYF. For the CDR3, the DNA is TGTGCCAGCTCACCCTCTTCCTACGAGCAGTACTTC.